The 11 T cell receptor beta chains reported below all come from one sample, sequenced in a study of cytomegalovirus exposure and HLA in healthy donors. The PCR used 60 Vbeta and 13 Jbeta primers. Sequencing used immunoSEQ multiplex PCR; TCRdb keeps in-frame clones, though not all of them. The table lists 80,000 to 100,000 clones, roughly 81% of them singletons. The sequencing input was PBMCs. The source is a man between 35 and 55 years old in good health and CMV-seronegative.

On this clone: The same CDR3 is also encoded by other DNA sequences in this sample. This sequence joins TRBV5-1 and TRBJ1-3; 7 bases are a match to TRBD1. The CDR3 runs 14 residues. Trimming removed 3 bases from V and 4 bases from J; junction bases left unmatched: 4. Per the germline V gene, CDR1 is SGHRS and CDR2 is YFSETQ. In DNA form, the CDR3 reads TGCGCCAGCAGCTCACAGGGGAGCGGAAACACCATATATTTT. This encodes CASSSQGSGNTIYF. The full variable domain, rest sourced from reference TRBV5-1 and TRBJ1-3, is KAGVTQTPRYLIKTRGQQVTLSCSPISGHRSVSWYQQTPGQGLQFLFEYFSETQRNKGNFPGRFSGRQFSNSRSEMNVSTLELGDSALYLCASSSQGSGNTIYFGEGSWLTVV.

This chain links TRBV6-1 with TRBJ1-4; tentative D call: TRBD1 (6 bases). Germline V lookup: CDR1 MNHNS, CDR2 SASEGT. Trimming cost V 6 bases and J 7 bases, with 12 bases left between them. The CDR3 is 13 amino acids. DNA for the CDR3: TGTGCCAGCAGAGAAACAGGGCGTGAAAAACTGTTTTTT. Its protein product is CASRETGREKLFF.

Here the CDR3 reads CASSFGLGQETQYF. The DNA of the CDR3 is TGTGCCAGCAGCTTTGGACTCGGCCAAGAGACCCAGTACTTC. This rearrangement joins TRBV5-4 to TRBJ2-5, with D possibly matching TRBD2 (5 bases). The CDR3 is 14 amino acids. V lost 2 bases to trimming and J lost 1 base, with 9 bases between them. Per germline, CDR1 SGHNT and CDR2 YYREEE (reference sequence).

V is TRBV6-6 and J is TRBJ1-6, with TRBD1 identical over 9 bases. V lost 9 bases to trimming and J lost 9 bases; unmatched junction nucleotides: 9. The CDR3 totals 14 residues. The V gene's germline CDR1 is MNHNY and CDR2 SVGAGI (reference sequence). CDR3 sequence (DNA): TGTGCCAGTACCAGCGACAGGGGGGCTTCACCCCTCCACTTT. Protein: CASTSDRGASPLHF.

The chain is built from TRBV19 and TRBJ1-1, with D hard to call. This CDR3 contains 13 residues. CDR1 LNHDA and CDR2 SQIVND come from the germline V gene (reference sequence). CDR3 amino acids: CAVSQTRNTEAFF. For the CDR3, the DNA is TGTGCAGTAAGTCAGACACGGAACACTGAAGCTTTCTTT.

The V gene is TRBV28, the J gene TRBJ1-2; D possibly corresponds to TRBD1 (5 bases). Germline CDR1 reads MDHEN; CDR2 reads SYDVKM. Trimming took 2 bases from V and 7 from J, leaving 11 bases between them. This CDR3 spans 13 amino acids. The CDR3 DNA reads as TGTGCCAGCAGTTTACCCGGGACTTGTGGCTACACCTTC. Translation: CASSLPGTCGYTF.

This clone was counted a few times. The gene calls are TRBV6-1 and TRBJ2-1; maybe TRBD2 (5 bases). The germline V and J ends were trimmed by 7 bases and 8 bases, with 12 bases remaining between them. CDR3 length: 12 amino acids. Germline assignment: CDR1 MNHNS and CDR2 SASEGT. CDR3: CASTSRVDEQFF. CDR3 sequence (DNA): TGTGCCAGCACGTCGCGGGTCGATGAGCAGTTCTTC.

This clone was seen a handful of times. The chain recombines TRBV7-9 with TRBJ1-4, with D maybe TRBD1 (5 bases). V lost 4 bases to trimming and J lost 5 bases, with 14 bases between them. CDR1 is SEHNR and CDR2 is FQNEAQ in the germline V gene (reference sequence). CDR3 length: 15 residues. This CDR3 is CASSSRDVGNEKLFF. DNA of the CDR3: TGTGCCAGCAGCTCCAGGGATGTCGGAAATGAAAAACTGTTTTTT.

This chain uses TRBV18 with TRBJ2-5, with 7 bases matching TRBD1. CDR1 KGHSH and CDR2 LQKENI come from the germline V gene. V was pared by 6 bases and J by 2 bases, with 6 bases of the junction left unmatched. There are 14 residues in the CDR3. This CDR3 is CASSANRGQETQYF. The CDR3 DNA reads TGTGCCAGCTCGGCCAACAGGGGACAAGAGACCCAGTACTTC.

As concerns this clone: Sequence at one end of the junction differs from germline and may be a read error. The V call is TRBV7-9, the J call TRBJ1-4, with 8 bases aligning to TRBD1. Germline values: CDR1 SEHNR, CDR2 FQNEAQ (reference sequence). The CDR3 is 16 amino acids. The CDR3 DNA sequence: TGTTCCAGCAGCTACAATACCGGGACAGGAGGAGAAAAACTGTTTTTT. Protein product: CSSSYNTGTGGEKLFF.

This chain joins TRBV27 and TRBJ1-5; D not certain. V shed 3 bases and J shed 4 bases, with 7 bases lying between them. The CDR3 totals 13 residues. Germline-derived CDR1 and CDR2 are MNHEY and SMNVEV (reference sequence). CDR3: CASSFGGNQPQHF. The CDR3 coding sequence is TGTGCCAGCAGTTTCGGAGGAAATCAGCCCCAGCATTTT.